The 10 T cell receptor beta chains below were found in one sample sequenced in a study of cytomegalovirus exposure and HLA in healthy donors. In the PCR, 60 Vbeta and 13 Jbeta primers were used. Libraries were prepared by immunoSEQ multiplex PCR; TCRdb keeps only in-frame clonotypes and omits some of them. The repertoire has roughly 67,000 clones, approximately 80% of them found once; the top ten carry around 3.2%. Specimen: PBMCs. Receptors originate from a woman in her thirties in good health and CMV-seronegative.

The rearrangement joins TRBV19 to TRBJ1-5; D call uncertain. This CDR3 is built from 15 residues. Germline CDR1 LNHDA, CDR2 SQIVND (reference sequence). Between the trimmed V and J ends, which lost 7 bases and 0 bases, there was a span of 13 bases. This CDR3 reads CASTPSAYSNQPQHF. Written as DNA, the CDR3 is TGTGCCAGTACCCCGTCAGCGTATAGCAATCAGCCCCAGCATTTT.

This chain uses TRBV5-4 with TRBJ2-7; 7 bases map to TRBD1. The junction had 4 bases not matched to a gene; V was cut back by 2 bases and J by 2 bases. Looked up from germline, CDR1 is SGHNT and CDR2 is YYREEE (reference sequence). The CDR3 has 14 residues. The CDR3 sequence: CASSFPGGTYEQYF. The DNA of the CDR3 is TGTGCCAGCAGCTTTCCAGGGGGAACCTACGAGCAGTACTTC.

J is TRBJ1-2 and V is TRBV15; the match to TRBD1 covers 8 bases. V trimming: 2 bases; J trimming: 3 bases; junction bases outside the gene matches: 5. The CDR3 consists of 15 residues. Germline V gene lookup returns CDR1 LNHNV and CDR2 YYDKDF (reference sequence). CDR3 sequence reads: CATSRTRGRDYGYTF. The CDR3 DNA reads as TGTGCCACCAGCAGAACCAGGGGGCGCGACTATGGCTACACCTTC.

The rearrangement links TRBV4-1 to TRBJ2-2; D is unresolved. CDR3 size: 13 residues. Germline V gene sequence: CDR1 MGHRA, CDR2 YSYEKL. Trimming removed 0 bases from V and 9 bases from J, with 8 bases in between. The CDR3 DNA is TGCGCCAGCAGCCAAGATCTTGACAGGGAGCTGTTTTTT. Translation gives CASSQDLDRELFF.

The V gene is TRBV5-1, the J gene TRBJ2-7; perhaps TRBD2 as D (7 bases). From germline, CDR1 is SGHRS and CDR2 YFSETQ. The CDR3 consists of 16 residues. Trimming took 2 bases from V and 2 from J, leaving 17 bases between them. The CDR3 DNA is TGCGCCAGCAGCTTCCCAGGGGCTGGGAGGGCCTACGAGCAGTACTTC. It encodes CASSFPGAGRAYEQYF.

V usage is TRBV30 and J usage is TRBJ2-7, with 7 bases that match TRBD1. The V gene end was trimmed by 2 bases and the J gene end by 5 bases; junction bases not matched to a gene: 6. Germline lookup yields CDR1 GTSNPN and CDR2 SVGIG (reference sequence). This CDR3 region has 13 residues. In DNA, the CDR3 is TGTGCCTGGAGTCCAGACAGGGACCACGAGCAGTACTTC. Its translation is CAWSPDRDHEQYF.

This chain joins TRBV15 and TRBJ1-4, with 7 bases aligning to TRBD1. Germline CDR1 reads LNHNV; CDR2 reads YYDKDF (reference sequence). V was pared by 5 bases and J by 5 bases, with 8 bases of the junction left unmatched. The CDR3 spans 15 residues. The CDR3 nucleotides are TGTGCCACCAGCGCGTGGGACAGCTCGAATGAAAAACTGTTTTTT. Translating gives CATSAWDSSNEKLFF.

The chain links TRBV7-9 to TRBJ2-7; 8 bases are a match to TRBD1. V lost 4 bases, J lost 2 bases, and 10 bases stayed unmatched. This CDR3 comprises 16 residues. The germline CDR1 and CDR2 sequences are SEHNR and FQNEAQ (reference sequence). CDR3: CASSSKTGTGPYEQYF. CDR3 nucleotides: TGTGCCAGCAGCTCAAAAACCGGGACAGGTCCCTACGAGCAGTACTTC.

This chain joins TRBV13 and TRBJ2-2; 7 bases line up with TRBD2. CDR1 and CDR2 from the germline V gene are PRHDT and FYEKMQ (reference sequence). The CDR3 is 17 amino acids. With V trimmed by 6 bases and J by 4 bases, 14 bases remained unmatched. The CDR3 protein is CASRMAWASGVTGELFF. CDR3 sequence (DNA): TGTGCCAGCAGGATGGCGTGGGCTAGCGGAGTCACCGGGGAGCTGTTTTTT.

The chain links TRBV28 to TRBJ2-7; the D gene is possibly TRBD2 (7 bases). The V and J ends lost 5 bases and 0 bases respectively, with 14 bases between them. This CDR3 has 15 amino acids. The germline CDR1 and CDR2 sequences are MDHEN and SYDVKM. As DNA, the CDR3 is TGTGCCAGCAGTCCGCCGGCGGGGGCCTCCTACGAGCAGTACTTC. It encodes CASSPPAGASYEQYF. Combining the CDR3 with reference TRBV28 and TRBJ2-7 gives the whole variable domain DVKVTQSSRYLVKRTGEKVFLECVQDMDHENMFWYRQDPGLGLRLIYFSYDVKMKEKGDIPEGYSVSREKKERFSLILESASTNQTSMYLCASSPPAGASYEQYFGPGTRLTVT.